The clone carrying this T cell receptor beta chain has more than one count but fewer than ten. No antigen is known for it. Sample-barcoded 5' priming and a J-beta primer mix drove a second PCR of roughly 6 to 12 cycles. Paired-end reads containing CDR3 totaled no fewer than 2.5 million for each sample. TCRdb used MiXCR to reprocess the 5' RACE reads, holding one entry per CDR3 protein. The table shows 540,000 or so distinct CDR3 sequences, with about 25% occurring only once. This sample was included in a study of blood T cells in healthy people across ages. Study-wide results and limits: A strong correlation was seen between TCR beta diversity and naive T cell percentage.

This CDR3 comprises 11 residues. Between the trimmed V and J ends, which lost 5 bases and 10 bases, there was a span of 9 bases. Germline-derived CDR1 and CDR2 are SGHTA and FQGNSA. The same sample was also studied in work on T cells of mothers and their children. Turning to that study: Second-PCR amplification with M1S added sample barcodes and 2-4 random nucleotides.

The chain carries TRBV7-2 and TRBJ2-1; D is uncertain. Input material: blood. This sequence was found in a boy between 10 and 17 years old in good health. The CDR3 bases are TGTGCCAGCAGCCCTTTGACGGAGCAGTTCTTC. Translation: CASSPLTEQFF. Filled out from reference TRBV7-2 and TRBJ2-1, the complete variable domain reads GAGVSQSPSNKVTEKGKDVELRCDPISGHTALYWYRQSLGQGLEFLIYFQGNSAPDKSGLPSDRFSAERTGGSVSTLTIQRTQQEDSAVYLCASSPLTEQFFGPGTRLTVL.